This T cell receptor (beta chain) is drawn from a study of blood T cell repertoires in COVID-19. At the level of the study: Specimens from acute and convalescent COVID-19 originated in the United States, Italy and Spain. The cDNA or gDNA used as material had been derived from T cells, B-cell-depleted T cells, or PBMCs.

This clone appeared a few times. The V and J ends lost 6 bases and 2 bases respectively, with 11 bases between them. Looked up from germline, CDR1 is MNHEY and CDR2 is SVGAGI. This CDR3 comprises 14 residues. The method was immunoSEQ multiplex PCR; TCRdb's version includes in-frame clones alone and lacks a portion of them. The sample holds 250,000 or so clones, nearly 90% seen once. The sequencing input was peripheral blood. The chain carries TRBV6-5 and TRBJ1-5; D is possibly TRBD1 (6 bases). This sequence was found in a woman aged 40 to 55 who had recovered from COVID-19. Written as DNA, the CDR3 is TGTGCCAGCAGGGGTGGGGGCGGCAATCAGCCCCAGCATTTT. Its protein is CASRGGGGNQPQHF.